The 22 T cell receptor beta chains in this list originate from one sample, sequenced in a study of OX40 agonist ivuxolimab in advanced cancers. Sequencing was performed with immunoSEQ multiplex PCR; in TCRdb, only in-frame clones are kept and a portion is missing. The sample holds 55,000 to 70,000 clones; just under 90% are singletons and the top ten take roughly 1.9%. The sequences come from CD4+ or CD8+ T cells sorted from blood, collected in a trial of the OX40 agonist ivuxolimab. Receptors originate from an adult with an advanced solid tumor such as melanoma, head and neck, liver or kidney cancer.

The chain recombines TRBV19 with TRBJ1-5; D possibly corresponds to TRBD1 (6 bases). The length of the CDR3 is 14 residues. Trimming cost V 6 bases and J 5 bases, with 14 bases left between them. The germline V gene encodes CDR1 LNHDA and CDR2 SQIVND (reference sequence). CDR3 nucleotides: TGTGCCAGTAGCCACATTAACAGGGATCAGCCCCAGCATTTT. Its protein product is CASSHINRDQPQHF.

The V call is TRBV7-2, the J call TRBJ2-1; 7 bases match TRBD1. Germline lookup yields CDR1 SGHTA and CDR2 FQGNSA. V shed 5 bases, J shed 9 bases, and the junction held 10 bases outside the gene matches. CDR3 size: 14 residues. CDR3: CASSPGQPVSEQFF. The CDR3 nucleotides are TGTGCCAGCAGCCCGGGACAGCCGGTCAGTGAGCAGTTCTTC.

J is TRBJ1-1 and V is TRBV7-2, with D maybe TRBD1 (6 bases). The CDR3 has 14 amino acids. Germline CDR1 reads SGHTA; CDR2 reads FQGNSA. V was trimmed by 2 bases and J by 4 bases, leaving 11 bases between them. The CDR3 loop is CASSLRGLGTEAFF. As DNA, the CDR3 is TGTGCCAGCAGCTTACGGGGGCTGGGCACTGAAGCTTTCTTT.

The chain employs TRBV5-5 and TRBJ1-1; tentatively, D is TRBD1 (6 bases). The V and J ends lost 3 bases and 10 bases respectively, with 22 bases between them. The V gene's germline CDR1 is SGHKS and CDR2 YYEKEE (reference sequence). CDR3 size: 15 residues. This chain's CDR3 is CASSSAWGLISGAFF. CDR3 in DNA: TGTGCCAGCAGCTCCGCGTGGGGGCTCATTTCTGGAGCTTTCTTT.

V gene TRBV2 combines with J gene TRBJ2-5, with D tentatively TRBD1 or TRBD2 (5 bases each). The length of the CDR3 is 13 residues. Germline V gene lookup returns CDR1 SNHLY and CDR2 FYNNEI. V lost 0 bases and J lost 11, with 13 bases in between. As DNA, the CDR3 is TGTGCCAGCAGTGAAGCGGGGGAAACACTTCAGTACTTC. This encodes CASSEAGETLQYF.

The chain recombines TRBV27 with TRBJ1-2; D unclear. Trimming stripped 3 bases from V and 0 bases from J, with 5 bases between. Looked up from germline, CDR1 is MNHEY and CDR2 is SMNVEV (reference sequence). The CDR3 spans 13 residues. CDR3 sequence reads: CASSFSPNYGYTF. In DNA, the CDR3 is TGTGCCAGCAGTTTTTCGCCTAACTATGGCTACACCTTC.

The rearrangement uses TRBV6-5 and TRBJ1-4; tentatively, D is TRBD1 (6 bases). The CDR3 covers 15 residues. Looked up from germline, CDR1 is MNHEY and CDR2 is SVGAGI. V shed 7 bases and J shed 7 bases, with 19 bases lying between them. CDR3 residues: CASTPSGGPSEKLFF. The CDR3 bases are TGTGCCAGCACTCCCAGCGGGGGGCCCAGTGAAAAACTGTTTTTT.

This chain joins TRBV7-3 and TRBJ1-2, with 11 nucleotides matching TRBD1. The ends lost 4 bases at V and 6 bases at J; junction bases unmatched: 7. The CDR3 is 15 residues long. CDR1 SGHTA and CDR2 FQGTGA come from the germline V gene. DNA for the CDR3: TGTGCCAGCAGCTCCGGACAGGGGGCAAGGAATGGCTACACCTTC. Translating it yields CASSSGQGARNGYTF.

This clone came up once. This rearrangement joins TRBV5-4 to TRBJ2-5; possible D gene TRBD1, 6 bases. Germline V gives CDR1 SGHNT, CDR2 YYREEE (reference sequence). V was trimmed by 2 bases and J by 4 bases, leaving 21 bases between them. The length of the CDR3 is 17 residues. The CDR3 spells CASSFLLNRAIGETQYF. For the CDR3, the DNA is TGTGCCAGCAGCTTTCTCCTCAACAGGGCCATTGGAGAGACCCAGTACTTC.

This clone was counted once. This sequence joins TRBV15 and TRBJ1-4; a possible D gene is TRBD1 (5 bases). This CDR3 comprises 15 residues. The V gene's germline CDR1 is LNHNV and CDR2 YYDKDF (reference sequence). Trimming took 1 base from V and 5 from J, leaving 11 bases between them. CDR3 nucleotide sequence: TGTGCCACCAGCAGAGTAGGGACTACAAATGAAAAACTGTTTTTT. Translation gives CATSRVGTTNEKLFF.

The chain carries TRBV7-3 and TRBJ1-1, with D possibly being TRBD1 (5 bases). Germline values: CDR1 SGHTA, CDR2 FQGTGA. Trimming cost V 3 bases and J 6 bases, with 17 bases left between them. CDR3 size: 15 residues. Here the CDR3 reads CASSLALDTQAEAFF. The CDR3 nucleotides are TGTGCCAGCAGCTTGGCCTTGGACACCCAGGCTGAAGCTTTCTTT.

CDR3 sequence reads: CASSYSEGNGDTQYF. In DNA, the CDR3 is TGTGCCAGCAGTTACTCGGAGGGGAACGGAGATACGCAGTATTTT. The V and J genes are TRBV6-6 and TRBJ2-3, with D possibly being TRBD2 (6 bases). The CDR3 totals 15 residues. Germline V gene sequence: CDR1 MNHNY, CDR2 SVGAGI (reference sequence). V was clipped by 0 bases and J by 5 bases, with 12 bases between them.

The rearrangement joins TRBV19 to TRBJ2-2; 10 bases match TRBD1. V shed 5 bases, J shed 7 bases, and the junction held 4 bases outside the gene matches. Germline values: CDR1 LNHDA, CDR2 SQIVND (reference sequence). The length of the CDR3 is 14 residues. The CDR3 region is CASSPGQGHGELFF. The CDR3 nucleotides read TGTGCCAGTAGTCCGGGACAGGGGCACGGGGAGCTGTTTTTT. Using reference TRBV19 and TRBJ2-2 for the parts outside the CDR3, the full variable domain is DGGITQSPKYLFRKEGQNVTLSCEQNLNHDAMYWYRQDPGQGLRLIYYSQIVNDFQKGDIAEGYSVSREKKESFPLTVTSAQKNPTAFYLCASSPGQGHGELFFGEGSRLTVL.

This chain's CDR3 is CAISESRGQPNQPQHF. The DNA of the CDR3 is TGTGCCATCAGTGAGTCTCGGGGACAACCCAATCAGCCCCAGCATTTT. The J gene is TRBJ1-5, the V gene TRBV10-3; D perhaps matches TRBD1 (6 bases). The CDR3 length is 16 residues. The V gene's germline CDR1 is ENHRY and CDR2 SYGVKD. V shed 0 bases and J shed 3 bases, with 12 bases lying between them.

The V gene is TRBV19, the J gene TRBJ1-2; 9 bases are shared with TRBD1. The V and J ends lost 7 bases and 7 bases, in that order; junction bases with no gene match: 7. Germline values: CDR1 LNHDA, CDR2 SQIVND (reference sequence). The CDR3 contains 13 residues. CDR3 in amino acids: CASTGQGIGGYTF. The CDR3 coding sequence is TGTGCCAGTACCGGACAGGGGATTGGTGGCTACACCTTC.

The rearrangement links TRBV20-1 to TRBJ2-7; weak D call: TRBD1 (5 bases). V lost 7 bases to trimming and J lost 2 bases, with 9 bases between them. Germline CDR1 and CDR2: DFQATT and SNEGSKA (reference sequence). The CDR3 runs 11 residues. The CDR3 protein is CSVGVPYEQYF. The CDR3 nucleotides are TGCAGTGTAGGGGTGCCCTACGAGCAGTACTTC.

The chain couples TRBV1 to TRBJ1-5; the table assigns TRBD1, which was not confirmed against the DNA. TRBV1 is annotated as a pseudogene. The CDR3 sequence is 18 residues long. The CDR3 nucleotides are TGCACCAGCAGCTACCGTTACGAATCGGACAGGGCAAATCAGCCCCAGCATTTT. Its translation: CTSSYRYESDRANQPQHF.

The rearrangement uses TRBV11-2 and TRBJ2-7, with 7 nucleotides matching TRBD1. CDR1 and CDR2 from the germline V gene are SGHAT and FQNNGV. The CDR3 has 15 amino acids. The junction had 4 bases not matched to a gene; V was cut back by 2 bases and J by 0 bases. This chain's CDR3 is CASSLSGQISYEQYF. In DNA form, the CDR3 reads TGTGCCAGCAGCTTATCGGGACAGATCTCCTACGAGCAGTACTTC.

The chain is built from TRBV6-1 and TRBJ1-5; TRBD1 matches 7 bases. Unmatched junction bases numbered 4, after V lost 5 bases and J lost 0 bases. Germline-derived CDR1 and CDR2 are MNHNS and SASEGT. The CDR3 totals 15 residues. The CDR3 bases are TGTGCCAGCAGTCAGGGGGTTTATAGCAATCAGCCCCAGCATTTT. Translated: CASSQGVYSNQPQHF.

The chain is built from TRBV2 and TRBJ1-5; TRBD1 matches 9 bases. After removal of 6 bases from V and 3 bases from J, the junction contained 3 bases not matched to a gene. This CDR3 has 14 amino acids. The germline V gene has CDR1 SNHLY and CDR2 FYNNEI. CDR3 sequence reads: CASSGQGINQPQHF. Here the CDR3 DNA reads TGTGCCAGCAGCGGACAGGGGATCAATCAGCCCCAGCATTTT.

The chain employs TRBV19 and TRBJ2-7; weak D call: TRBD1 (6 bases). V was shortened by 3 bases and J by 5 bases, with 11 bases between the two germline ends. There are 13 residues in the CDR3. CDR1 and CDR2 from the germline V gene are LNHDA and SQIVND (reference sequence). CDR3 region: CASSMNRVHEQYF. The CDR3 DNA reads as TGTGCCAGTAGTATGAACAGGGTTCACGAGCAGTACTTC.

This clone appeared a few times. For the CDR3, the DNA is TGCGCCAGCAGCCATCTACAGGGGGCTGAAGCTTTCTTT. Translated, it gives CASSHLQGAEAFF. The rearrangement joins TRBV4-1 to TRBJ1-1; 8 bases align to TRBD1. Germline lookup yields CDR1 MGHRA and CDR2 YSYEKL. The CDR3 contains 13 residues. Unmatched junction bases numbered 3, after V lost 3 bases and J lost 6 bases.